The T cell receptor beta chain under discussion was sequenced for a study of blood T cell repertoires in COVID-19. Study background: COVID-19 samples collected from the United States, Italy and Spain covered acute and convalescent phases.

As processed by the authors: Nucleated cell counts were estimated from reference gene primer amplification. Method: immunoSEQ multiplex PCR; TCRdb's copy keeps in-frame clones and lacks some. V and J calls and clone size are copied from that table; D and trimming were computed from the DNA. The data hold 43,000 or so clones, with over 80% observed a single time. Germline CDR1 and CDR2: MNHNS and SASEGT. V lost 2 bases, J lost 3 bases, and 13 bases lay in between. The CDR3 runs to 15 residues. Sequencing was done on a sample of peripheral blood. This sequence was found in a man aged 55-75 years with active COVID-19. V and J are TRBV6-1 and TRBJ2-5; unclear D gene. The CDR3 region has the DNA TGTGCCAGCAGTGAAACACGGAGTAGTGAAGAGACCCAGTACTTC. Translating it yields CASSETRSSEETQYF.